These T cell receptor beta chains were read from a single sample in a study of T cell repertoires in cytomegalovirus infection. TCRdb used MiXCR to reprocess the reads, holding one entry per CDR3 protein. The repertoire holds around 170,000 distinct CDR3 sequences, with roughly 18% as singletons. Sequencing input: CD8+ T cells from PBMCs. The receptor source for this set is a human donor in good health (CMV status not recorded). Some clones in this sample may be carry-over from other donors' samples. The CDR3 runs from the conserved cysteine through the conserved F or W.

V gene,J gene,CDR3 protein
TRBV20-1,TRBJ2-6,CSARPRGSRANVLTF
TRBV7-9,TRBJ2-1,CASSLAIRTSGIHEQFF
TRBV9,TRBJ2-2,CASSAHPIRQLNTGELFF
TRBV7-9,TRBJ2-1,CASSGNRVSSYNEQFF
TRBV12-5,TRBJ1-6,CASGLDRANSPLHF
TRBV6-2/TRBV6-3,TRBJ1-6,CASKTGAGNSPLHF
TRBV28,TRBJ2-5,CASSLSLAGGPYQETQYF
TRBV5-6,TRBJ2-6,CASSPDRGYGANVLTF
TRBV28,TRBJ2-1,CASSFQAPYNEQFF
TRBV10-3,TRBJ2-3,CAIGTPRTDTQYF
TRBV7-9,TRBJ2-7,CASRPDSVSYEQYF
TRBV7-3,TRBJ1-6,CASSRTGGNSPLHF
TRBV7-2,TRBJ2-5,CASSSRRTQYF
TRBV7-2,TRBJ1-2,CASSWGAEGNGYTF
TRBV6-2/TRBV6-3,TRBJ2-1,CASSYSEASYNEQFF
TRBV3-1,TRBJ2-5,CASSQDLGMETQYF